The 15 T cell receptor beta chains in this list originate from one sample, sequenced in a study of identical twins. TCRdb reprocessed the 5' RACE reads via MiXCR and lists one record per CDR3 protein. Of roughly 700,000 distinct CDR3 sequences listed, over 8.5% were seen once; the top ten hold 0.98%. These data were likewise used in another study, on yellow fever vaccine responses in identical twins.

Specimen: PBMCs. The receptors stem from a woman between 18 and 29 years old in good health.

The chain has TRBV7-2 and TRBJ2-2; D uncertain. The germline CDR1 and CDR2 sequences are SGHTA and FQGNSA. Trimming left V 6 bases short and J 7 bases short, with 9 bases between. The CDR3 extends over 12 amino acids. The CDR3 DNA follows: TGTGCCAGCAGATTCTCGGGCGGGGAGCTGTTTTTT. It codes for CASRFSGGELFF.

Only a few counts were recorded for this clonotype. V gene TRBV27 combines with J gene TRBJ2-7; possibly TRBD2 for D (6 bases). The CDR3 spans 16 residues. Looked up from germline, CDR1 is MNHEY and CDR2 is SMNVEV (reference sequence). Trimming stripped 10 bases from V and 2 bases from J, with 24 bases between. CDR3 protein: CATTKPGEKSAYEQYF. The CDR3 bases are TGTGCCACCACTAAACCGGGAGAGAAAAGCGCCTACGAGCAGTACTTC.

CDR3 in DNA: TGTGCCAGCAGTCCGAGGACACTGGGAGGCCAAGAGACCCAGTACTTC. Translation: CASSPRTLGGQETQYF. The chain carries TRBV6-1 and TRBJ2-5; a weak D match, TRBD2 (6 bases). This CDR3 is 16 amino acids long. Per germline, CDR1 MNHNS and CDR2 SASEGT. V was cut by 5 bases and J by 1 base, with 17 bases left in between.

In its sample, this clonotype was seen a few times. The chain combines TRBV19 with TRBJ2-7; D gene ambiguous. V was shortened by 2 bases and J by 1 base, with 9 bases between the two germline ends. CDR1 LNHDA and CDR2 SQIVND come from the germline V gene (reference sequence). This CDR3 region has 14 residues. CDR3 loop: CASSINGLSYEQYF. CDR3 DNA: TGTGCCAGTAGTATAAACGGATTATCCTACGAGCAGTACTTC.

In this sample, this clonotype turned up many times. The chain uses TRBV4-3 and TRBJ2-1; 10 bases are shared with TRBD2. The CDR3 extends over 18 amino acids. Germline V gene lookup returns CDR1 LGHNA and CDR2 YSLEER. The junction had 13 bases not matched to a gene; V was cut back by 3 bases and J by 5 bases. CDR3 DNA sequence: TGCGCCAGCAGCCAGGGATACTTCGGGACTAGCGACAACAATGAGCAGTTCTTC. Translation: CASSQGYFGTSDNNEQFF.

The chain employs TRBV6-1 and TRBJ2-7; 8 nucleotides align to TRBD2. This CDR3 spans 15 amino acids. The V and J ends lost 6 bases and 0 bases, in that order; junction bases with no gene match: 7. Germline V gene sequence: CDR1 MNHNS, CDR2 SASEGT. The CDR3 DNA reads TGTGCCAGCAGATCGGGGGGGAAAAGCTCCTACGAGCAGTACTTC. This encodes CASRSGGKSSYEQYF.

This clonotype was found many times. V and J are TRBV11-2 and TRBJ2-1; 7 bases fit TRBD1. Germline lookup yields CDR1 SGHAT and CDR2 FQNNGV. V lost 2 bases and J lost 9; bases outside the gene matches: 19. The CDR3 totals 18 residues. CDR3 coding DNA: TGTGCCAGCAGCTTACGACAGGGTCGGAGATTCCTATCGGGTGAGCAGTTCTTC. Its translation is CASSLRQGRRFLSGEQFF.

V usage is TRBV5-1 and J usage is TRBJ2-5; D is perhaps TRBD1 (5 bases). Germline lookup yields CDR1 SGHRS and CDR2 YFSETQ. This CDR3 is 14 amino acids long. Trimming removed 4 bases from V and 2 bases from J, with 12 bases in between. CDR3: CASSKKTVQETQYF. As DNA, the CDR3 is TGCGCCAGCAGCAAGAAGACAGTTCAAGAGACCCAGTACTTC.

With regard to this clonotype: The junction departs from germline at one end; a sequencing error may be responsible. This chain uses TRBV3-1 with TRBJ2-5; D is possibly TRBD2 (6 bases). This CDR3 comprises 18 residues. The germline gives CDR1 LGHDT, CDR2 YNNKEL (reference sequence). Written as DNA, the CDR3 is TGTGCCTGCAGCCAAGAAAGGCAGCTGGCGGGAAGGGTAGAGACCCAGTACTTC. It yields the protein CACSQERQLAGRVETQYF.

The chain recombines TRBV12-3 or TRBV12-4 with TRBJ2-5; 12 bases are shared with TRBD1. The CDR3 runs to 14 residues. The V segment lost 1 base and the J segment 11 bases; nucleotides outside the gene matches: 5. CDR3 sequence: CASSLGDRGPRQYF. The CDR3 bases are TGTGCCAGCAGTTTAGGGGACAGGGGGCCCCGGCAGTACTTC.

This clonotype was observed a few times. The rearrangement joins TRBV4-1 to TRBJ2-7; the D gene is possibly TRBD1 (5 bases). Trimming pared 5 bases from V and 6 bases from J, leaving 17 bases between. The CDR3 is 14 amino acids. From germline, CDR1 is MGHRA and CDR2 YSYEKL. CDR3 amino acids: CASSSQGLALEQYF. The CDR3 coding sequence is TGCGCCAGCAGCAGTCAGGGTCTCGCTCTCGAGCAGTACTTC.

This clonotype turned up a few times. This chain joins TRBV7-2 and TRBJ2-5; D gene unclear. The CDR3 is 14 residues long. Germline V lookup: CDR1 SGHTA, CDR2 FQGNSA. With 0 bases removed from V and 2 bases from J, the gap between germline ends came to 7 bases. CDR3: CASSLARQQETQYF. The CDR3 DNA reads TGTGCCAGCAGCTTAGCGCGTCAGCAAGAGACCCAGTACTTC.

This clonotype was seen many times. This rearrangement joins TRBV12-3 or TRBV12-4 to TRBJ2-1, with 7 bases that match TRBD1. The CDR3 has 15 amino acids. V dropped 6 bases and J dropped 5; count of bases not matched to a gene: 10. As DNA, the CDR3 is TGTGCCAGCAGCGACCCGGGACAGACAAACAATGAGCAGTTCTTC. Translation: CASSDPGQTNNEQFF.

V usage is TRBV7-2 and J usage is TRBJ1-1, with D possibly matching TRBD1 (5 bases). CDR1 is SGHTA, CDR2 FQGNSA, per germline. The germline V and J ends were trimmed by 4 bases and 6 bases, with 12 bases remaining between them. This CDR3 has 13 amino acids. CDR3 DNA: TGTGCCAGCAGCTACCCTGGGGCATCTGAAGCTTTCTTT. Protein: CASSYPGASEAFF.

This clonotype was seen a few times. V and J are TRBV2 and TRBJ1-5; perhaps TRBD1 as D (5 bases). Germline CDR1 reads SNHLY; CDR2 reads FYNNEI. V was trimmed by 9 bases and J by 1 base, leaving 10 bases between them. The CDR3 loop spans 13 amino acids. The CDR3 is CASGTESNQPQHF. DNA for the CDR3: TGTGCCAGTGGGACGGAAAGCAATCAGCCCCAGCATTTT.